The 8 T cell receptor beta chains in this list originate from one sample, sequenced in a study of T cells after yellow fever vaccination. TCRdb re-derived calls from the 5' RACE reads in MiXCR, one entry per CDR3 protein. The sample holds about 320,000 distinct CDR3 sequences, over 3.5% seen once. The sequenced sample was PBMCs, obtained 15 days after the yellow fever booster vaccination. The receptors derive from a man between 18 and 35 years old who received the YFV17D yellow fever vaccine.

Written as DNA, the CDR3 is TGTGCCAGCAGTGACCAGGTGAACACTGAAGCTTTCTTT. This encodes CASSDQVNTEAFF. The chain recombines TRBV12-3 or TRBV12-4 with TRBJ1-1; the D is unclear. V was shortened by 5 bases and J by 0 bases, with 7 bases between the two germline ends. This CDR3 spans 13 amino acids.

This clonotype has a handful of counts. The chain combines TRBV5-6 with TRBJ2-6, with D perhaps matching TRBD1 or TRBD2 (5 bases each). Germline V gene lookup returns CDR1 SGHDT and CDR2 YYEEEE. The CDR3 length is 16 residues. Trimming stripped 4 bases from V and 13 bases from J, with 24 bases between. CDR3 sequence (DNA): TGTGCCAGCAGCCAGAGGTATCGGGGTAGGGGTGGTGTCCTGACTTTC. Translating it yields CASSQRYRGRGGVLTF.

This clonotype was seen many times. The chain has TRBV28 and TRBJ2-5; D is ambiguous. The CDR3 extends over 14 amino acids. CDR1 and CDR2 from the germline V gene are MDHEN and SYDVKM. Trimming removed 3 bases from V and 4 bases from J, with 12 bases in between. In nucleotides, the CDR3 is TGTGCCAGCAGTTTGGTAGGTTACGCAGAGACCCAGTACTTC. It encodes CASSLVGYAETQYF.

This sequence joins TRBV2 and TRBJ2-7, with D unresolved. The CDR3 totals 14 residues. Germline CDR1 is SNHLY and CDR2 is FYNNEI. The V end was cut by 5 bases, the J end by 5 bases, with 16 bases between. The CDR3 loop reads CASSTSGVFNEQYF. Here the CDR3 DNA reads TGTGCCAGCAGTACGAGTGGGGTATTCAACGAGCAGTACTTC.

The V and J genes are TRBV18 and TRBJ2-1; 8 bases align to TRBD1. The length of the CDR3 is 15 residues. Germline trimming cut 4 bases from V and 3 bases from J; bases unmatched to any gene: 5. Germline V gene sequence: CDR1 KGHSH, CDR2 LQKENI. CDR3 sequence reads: CASSLTGQDYNEQFF. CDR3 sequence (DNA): TGTGCCAGCTCACTAACGGGACAGGACTACAATGAGCAGTTCTTC.

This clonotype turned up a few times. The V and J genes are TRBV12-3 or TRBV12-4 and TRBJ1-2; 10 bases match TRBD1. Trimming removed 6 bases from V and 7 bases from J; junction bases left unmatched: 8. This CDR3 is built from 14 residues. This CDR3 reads CASSPLTGGFGYTF. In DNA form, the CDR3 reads TGTGCCAGCAGCCCTCTGACAGGGGGCTTTGGCTACACCTTC.

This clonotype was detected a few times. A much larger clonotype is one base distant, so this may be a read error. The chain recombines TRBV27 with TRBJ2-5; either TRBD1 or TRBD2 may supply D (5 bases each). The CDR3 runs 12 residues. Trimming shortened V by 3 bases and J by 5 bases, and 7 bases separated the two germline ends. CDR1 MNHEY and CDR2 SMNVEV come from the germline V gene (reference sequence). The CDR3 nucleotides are TGTGCCAGCAGTTTTTGGGGGGAGACCCAGTACTTC. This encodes CASSFWGETQYF.

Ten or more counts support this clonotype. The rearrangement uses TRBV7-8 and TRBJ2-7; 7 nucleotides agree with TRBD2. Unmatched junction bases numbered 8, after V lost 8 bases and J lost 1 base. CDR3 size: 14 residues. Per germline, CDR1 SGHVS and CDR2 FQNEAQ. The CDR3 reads CASLPGRVSYEQYF. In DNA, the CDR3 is TGTGCCAGCCTCCCGGGGAGGGTATCCTACGAGCAGTACTTC.